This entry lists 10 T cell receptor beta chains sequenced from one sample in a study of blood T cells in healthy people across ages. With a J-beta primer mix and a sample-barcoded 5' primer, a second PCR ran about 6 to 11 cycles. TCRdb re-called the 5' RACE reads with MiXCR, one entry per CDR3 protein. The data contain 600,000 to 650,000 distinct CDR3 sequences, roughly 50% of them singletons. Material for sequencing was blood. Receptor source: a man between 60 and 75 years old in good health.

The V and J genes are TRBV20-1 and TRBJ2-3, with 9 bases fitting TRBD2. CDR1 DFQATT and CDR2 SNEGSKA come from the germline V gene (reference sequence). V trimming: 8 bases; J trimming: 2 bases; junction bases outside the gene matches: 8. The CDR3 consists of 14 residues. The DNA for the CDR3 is TGCAGTACTGACCGCGGGGGGGTCACAGATACGCAGTATTTT. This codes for CSTDRGGVTDTQYF.

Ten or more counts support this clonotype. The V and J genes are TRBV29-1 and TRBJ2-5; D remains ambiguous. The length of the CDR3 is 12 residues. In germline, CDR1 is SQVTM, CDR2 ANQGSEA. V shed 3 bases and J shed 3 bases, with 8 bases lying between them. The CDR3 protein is CSVDGYEETQYF. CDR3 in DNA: TGCAGCGTTGATGGGTATGAAGAGACCCAGTACTTC.

CDR3 nucleotides: TGTGCCAGCAGCTCCGCAGGACAGTTTGTATTTGGGGAGACCCAGTACTTC. It translates to CASSSAGQFVFGETQYF. This sequence joins TRBV7-8 and TRBJ2-5; D is possibly TRBD1 (6 bases). The CDR3 is 17 amino acids. Germline CDR1 is SGHVS and CDR2 is FQNEAQ. V was pared by 4 bases and J by 5 bases, with 23 bases between. Filled out from reference TRBV7-8 and TRBJ2-5, the complete variable domain reads GAGVSQSPRYKVAKRGQDVALRCDPISGHVSLFWYQQALGQGPEFLTYFQNEAQLDKSGLPSDRFFAERPEGSVSTLKIQRTQQEDSAVYLCASSSAGQFVFGETQYFGPGTRLLVL.

The CDR3: CASTKGDRERETQYF. The CDR3 DNA reads TGTGCCAGCACCAAGGGGGACAGGGAGAGGGAGACCCAGTACTTC. The chain carries TRBV6-6 and TRBJ2-5; 9 bases align to TRBD1. The CDR3 sequence is 15 residues long. CDR1 MNHNY and CDR2 SVGAGI come from the germline V gene (reference sequence). V dropped 7 bases and J dropped 5; count of bases not matched to a gene: 11.

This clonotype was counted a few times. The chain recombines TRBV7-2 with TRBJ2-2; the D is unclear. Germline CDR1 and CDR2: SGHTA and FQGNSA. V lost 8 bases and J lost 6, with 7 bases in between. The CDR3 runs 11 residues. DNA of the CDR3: TGTGCCAGCTTGGGGTCCGGGGAGCTGTTTTTT. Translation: CASLGSGELFF.

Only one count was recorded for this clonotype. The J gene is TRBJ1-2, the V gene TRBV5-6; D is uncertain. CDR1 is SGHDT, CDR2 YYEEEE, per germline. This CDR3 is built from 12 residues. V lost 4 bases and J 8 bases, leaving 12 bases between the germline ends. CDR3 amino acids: CASSTSASGYTF. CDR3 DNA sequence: TGTGCCAGCAGCACGTCTGCATCCGGCTACACCTTC.

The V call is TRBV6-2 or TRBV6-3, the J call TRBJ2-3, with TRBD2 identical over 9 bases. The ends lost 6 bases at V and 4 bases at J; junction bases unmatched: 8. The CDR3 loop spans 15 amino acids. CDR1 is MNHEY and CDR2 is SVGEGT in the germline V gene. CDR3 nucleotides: TGTGCCAGCAGAGTAGCGGGGGAGGTCCCAGATACGCAGTATTTT. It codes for CASRVAGEVPDTQYF.

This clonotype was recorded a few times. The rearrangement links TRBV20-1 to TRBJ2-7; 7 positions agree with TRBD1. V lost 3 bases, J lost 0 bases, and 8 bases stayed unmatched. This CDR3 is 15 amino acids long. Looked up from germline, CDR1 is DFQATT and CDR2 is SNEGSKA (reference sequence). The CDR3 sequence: CSARWTGRSSYEQYF. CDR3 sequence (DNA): TGCAGTGCTAGGTGGACAGGCCGGAGCTCCTACGAGCAGTACTTC.

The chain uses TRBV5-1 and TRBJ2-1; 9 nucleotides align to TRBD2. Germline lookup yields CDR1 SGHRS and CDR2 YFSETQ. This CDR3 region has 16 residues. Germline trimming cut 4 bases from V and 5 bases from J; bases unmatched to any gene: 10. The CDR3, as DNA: TGCGCCAGCAGCCCCCAATTCGGGACTAGCCACAATGAGCAGTTCTTC. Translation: CASSPQFGTSHNEQFF.

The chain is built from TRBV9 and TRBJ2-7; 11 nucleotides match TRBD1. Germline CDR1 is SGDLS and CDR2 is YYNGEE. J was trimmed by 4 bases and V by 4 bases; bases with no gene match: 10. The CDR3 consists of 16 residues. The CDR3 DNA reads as TGTGCCAGCAGCCCAGGAGTAGGGACAGGGGGGTACGAGCAGTACTTC. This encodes CASSPGVGTGGYEQYF.